Listed below are T cell receptor beta chains from one sample, sequenced in a study of OX40 agonist ivuxolimab in advanced cancers. Profiling relied on immunoSEQ multiplex PCR, and the TCRdb table lists in-frame clones only, not all of them. The sample holds approximately 110,000 clones; about 90% are singletons and the top ten take under 0.95%. Sequences were derived from CD4+ or CD8+ T cells sorted from blood, sampled in a trial of the OX40 agonist ivuxolimab. The receptor source for this set is an adult with an advanced solid tumor such as melanoma, head and neck, liver or kidney cancer. CDR3s include the opening cysteine and the closing phenylalanine or tryptophan. The order of the fields is D gene, J gene, clone size, V gene, CDR3 DNA, CDR3 protein. A D gene is named only where the DNA matches it firmly. The size of a clone is reported for some rows only, either as once, few or many, or as a class for expanded clones.

>-|TRBJ2-7|-|TRBV28
TGTGCCAGCAGCAGGGCTACCTACGAGCAGTACTTC
CASSRATYEQYF
>-|TRBJ1-5|-|TRBV7-6
TGTGCCAGCAGCTTAGAGAGGGGTAGACAGCCCCAGCATTTT
CASSLERGRQPQHF
>-|TRBJ1-2|-|TRBV7-9
TGTGCCAGCAGCTTAAGCGGCAGCGACTATGGCTACACCTTC
CASSLSGSDYGYTF
>TRBD1|TRBJ2-3|-|TRBV11-2
TGTGCCAGCAGCTTAAGCAGGGGGACAGATACGCAGTATTTT
CASSLSRGTDTQYF
>-|TRBJ1-3|-|TRBV9
TGTGCCAGCAGCGTAGTTAGCTCTGGAAACACCATATATTTT
CASSVVSSGNTIYF
>TRBD2|TRBJ2-2|once|TRBV11-2
TGTGCCAGCAGCTACGGGACTAGCGGGATCGGGGAGCTGTTTTTT
CASSYGTSGIGELFF
>-|TRBJ2-7|-|TRBV5-4
TGTGCCAGCAGCTTGGGTGGCAGGAGCTCCTACGAGCAGTACTTC
CASSLGGRSSYEQYF
>-|TRBJ2-1|-|TRBV7-8
TGTGCCAGCAGCTGGACTATCAATGAGCAGTTCTTC
CASSWTINEQFF
>TRBD1|TRBJ1-5|few|TRBV5-4
TGTGCCAGCAGCCTGGGGACAGCTCAGCCCCAGCATTTT
CASSLGTAQPQHF
>-|TRBJ2-2|-|TRBV6-5
TGTGCCAGCAGTTCCCTAGGGGGTGCAAACACCGGGGAGCTGTTTTTT
CASSSLGGANTGELFF
>-|TRBJ1-1|-|TRBV18
TGTGCCAGCTCACCTACCAAGGGCCTGGACACTGAAGCTTTCTTT
CASSPTKGLDTEAFF
>TRBD2|TRBJ2-2|-|TRBV5-1
TGCGCCAGTAGACTCGGGGCGGGAGAGACCGGGGAGCTGTTTTTT
CASRLGAGETGELFF
>-|TRBJ1-1|-|TRBV30
TGTGCCTGGAGTACACAGGAGAACACTGAAGCTTTCTTT
CAWSTQENTEAFF
>TRBD2|TRBJ2-3|-|TRBV27
TGTGCCAGCAGTTATAAACTAGCGGGAGGGCGGGGGGATACGCAGTATTTT
CASSYKLAGGRGDTQYF
>-|TRBJ2-5|-|TRBV20-1
TGCAGTGCTCTTGCGGAGGAGACCCAGTACTTC
CSALAEETQYF
>TRBD2|TRBJ2-7|-|TRBV7-2
TGTGCCAGCAGATCGGGACTAGCGGGGGAGCGGGAGTACTTC
CASRSGLAGEREYF
>TRBD2|TRBJ2-3|-|TRBV9
TGTGCCAGCAGCTTTGATAGCGGGACGGATACGCAGTATTTT
CASSFDSGTDTQYF
>-|TRBJ2-1|once|TRBV6-9
TGTGCCAGCAGTTATCAAGGCCAGAGCTCCTACAATGAGCAGTTCTTC
CASSYQGQSSYNEQFF
>TRBD2|TRBJ2-1|-|TRBV5-4
TGTGCCAGCAGCTTGGGACTAGCGGGTTACAATGAGCAGTTCTTC
CASSLGLAGYNEQFF
>TRBD1|TRBJ2-7|-|TRBV4-1
TGCGCCAGCAGCCAACCCCCGGGACAGGGGGGATCCTACGAGCAGTACTTC
CASSQPPGQGGSYEQYF
>-|TRBJ2-5|-|TRBV5-4
TGTGCCAGCAGCTCCGGGGCTAGCGGAGGACAGGAGACCCAGTACTTC
CASSSGASGGQETQYF
>-|TRBJ1-3|-|TRBV5-1
TGCGCCAGCAGCTTGGACACCACTGGAAACACCATATATTTT
CASSLDTTGNTIYF
>-|TRBJ2-4|-|TRBV28
-
CASSSSGQGKNIQYF
>-|TRBJ2-1|-|TRBV9
TGTGCCAGCAGCGTAGGAGTAACTAATGAGCAGTTCTTC
CASSVGVTNEQFF
>-|TRBJ1-5|-|TRBV28
TGTGCCAGCAGTGCAATCAATCAGCCCCAGCATTTT
CASSAINQPQHF
>TRBD1|TRBJ2-7|-|TRBV5-5
TGTGCCAGCAGCACGGACAGGGGGTCCCCCTACGAGCAGTACTTC
CASSTDRGSPYEQYF
>-|TRBJ2-1|-|TRBV11-1
TGTGCCAGCAGAAGGCGTCTAGCAGACTCCTACAATGAGCAGTTCTTC
CASRRRLADSYNEQFF
>-|TRBJ2-2|-|TRBV7-2
TGTGCCAGCAGCTTAGGCGCTGCGGTCAACACCGGGGAGCTGTTTTTT
CASSLGAAVNTGELFF
>TRBD2|TRBJ2-1|-|TRBV2
TGTGCCACCAGGGGTAGCGGGAAGTACAATGAGCAGTTCTTC
CATRGSGKYNEQFF
>TRBD2|TRBJ2-5|-|TRBV19
TGTGCCAGTAGTATGGGTAGCGGGAGATCCCAAGAGACCCAGTACTTC
CASSMGSGRSQETQYF
>-|TRBJ2-5|-|TRBV9
TGTGCCAGCAGCGCCCGCGACGCCCTTGAGACCCAGTACTTC
CASSARDALETQYF
>TRBD2|TRBJ2-1|-|TRBV27
TGTGCCAGCAGTAGACTAGCGGCTGGCAATGAGCAGTTCTTC
CASSRLAAGNEQFF
>-|TRBJ2-5|-|TRBV19
TGTGCCAGTAGTCCGGGGAGCTTGGCCCAGTACTTC
CASSPGSLAQYF
>TRBD2|TRBJ2-1|-|TRBV6-5
TGTGCCAGCAGCCCCCGGACTAGCGGCTACAATGAGCAGTTCTTC
CASSPRTSGYNEQFF
>-|TRBJ1-2|-|TRBV19
TGTGCCAGTAGTATCGTATCGAGGGGGGGAGTTGGCTACACCTTC
CASSIVSRGGVGYTF
>-|TRBJ1-5|-|TRBV11-2
TGTGCCAGCAGCTTAGTTTCCCAGGGCAATCAGCCCCAGCATTTT
CASSLVSQGNQPQHF
>-|TRBJ1-3|-|TRBV7-6
TGTGCCAGCAGCTTAACAGCACGCCCTGGAAACACCATATATTTT
CASSLTARPGNTIYF
>TRBD2|TRBJ2-1|-|TRBV6-4
TGTGCCAGCAGTGCCGGGACTAGCGGAACCTCGGGGCAGTTCTTC
CASSAGTSGTSGQFF
>-|TRBJ2-7|-|TRBV7-2
TGTGCCAGCAGCTGGGGACGGGACTACGAGCAGTACTTC
CASSWGRDYEQYF
>-|TRBJ2-1|-|TRBV9
TGTGCCAGCAGCGTAACGGCGGGGAGCTCCTACAATGAGCAGTTCTTC
CASSVTAGSSYNEQFF
>-|TRBJ1-1|once|TRBV27
TGTGCCAGCAGCCCGGGAGGGACTGTGGCTTTCTTT
CASSPGGTVAFF
>TRBD1|TRBJ2-7|-|TRBV30
TGTGCCTGGATTAGGACAGGGGGTACCCACTACGAGCAGTACTTC
CAWIRTGGTHYEQYF
>-|TRBJ2-3|-|TRBV11-2
TGTGCCACCGGGCAGGGGACCACAGATACGCAGTATTTT
CATGQGTTDTQYF
>-|TRBJ1-1|-|TRBV6-5
TGTGCCAGTACCCCCGGACGAAGTCGCGGAGCTTTCTTT
CASTPGRSRGAFF
>TRBD2|TRBJ2-2|-|TRBV10-3
TGTGCCATCAGTGAAACTAGCGGGTCGAACACCGGGGAGCTGTTTTTT
CAISETSGSNTGELFF
>-|TRBJ2-5|-|TRBV7-3
TGTGCCAGCAGCTTATCCACAGGGCCGGAAGAGACCCAGTACTTC
CASSLSTGPEETQYF
>-|TRBJ2-7|-|TRBV28
TGTGCCAGCAGTACCGGAGCTGTACCTTACGAGCAGTACTTC
CASSTGAVPYEQYF
>-|TRBJ1-1|-|TRBV28
TGTGCCAGCAGTTCCCTCGACATACAGGAGAGAGCTTTCTTT
CASSSLDIQERAFF
>TRBD1|TRBJ2-7|-|TRBV10-3
TGTGCCATCAGTGAGTCGATGACAGGGGTGAAGCAGTACTTC
CAISESMTGVKQYF
>TRBD1|TRBJ1-2|few|TRBV9
TGTGCCAGCAGTGAGCCTACCGGGACAGGCGGCGGCTACACCTTC
CASSEPTGTGGGYTF